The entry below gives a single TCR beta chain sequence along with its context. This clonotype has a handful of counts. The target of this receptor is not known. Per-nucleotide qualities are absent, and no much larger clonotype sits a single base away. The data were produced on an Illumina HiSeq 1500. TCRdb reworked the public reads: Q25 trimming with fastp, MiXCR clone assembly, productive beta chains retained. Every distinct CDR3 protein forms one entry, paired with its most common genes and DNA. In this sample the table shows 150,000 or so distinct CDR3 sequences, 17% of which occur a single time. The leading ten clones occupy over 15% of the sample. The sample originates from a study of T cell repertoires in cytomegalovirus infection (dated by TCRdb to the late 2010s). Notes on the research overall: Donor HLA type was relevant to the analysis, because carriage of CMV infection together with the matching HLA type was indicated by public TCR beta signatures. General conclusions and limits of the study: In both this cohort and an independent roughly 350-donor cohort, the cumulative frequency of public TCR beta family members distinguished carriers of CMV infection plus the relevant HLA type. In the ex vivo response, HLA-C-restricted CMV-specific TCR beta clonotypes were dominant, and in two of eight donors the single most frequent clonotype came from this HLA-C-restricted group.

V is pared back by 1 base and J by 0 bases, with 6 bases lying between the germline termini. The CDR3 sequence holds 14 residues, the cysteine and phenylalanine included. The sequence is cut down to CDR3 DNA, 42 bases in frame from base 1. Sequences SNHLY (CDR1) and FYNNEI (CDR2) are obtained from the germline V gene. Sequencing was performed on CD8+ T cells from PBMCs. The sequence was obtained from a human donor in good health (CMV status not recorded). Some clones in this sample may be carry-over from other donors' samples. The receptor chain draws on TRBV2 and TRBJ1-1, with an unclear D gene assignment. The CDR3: CASSEDSLNTEAFF. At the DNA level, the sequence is TGTGCCAGCAGTGAAGACAGTTTGAACACTGAAGCTTTCTTT.